Below, 13 T cell receptor beta chains from the same sample are listed, as sequenced in a study of shared clonotypes between healthy human individuals (dated by TCRdb to 2018 to 2020). The library was generated by the immunoSEQ multiplex PCR assay. The table comes from immuneACCESS by way of TCRdb, which keeps in-frame sequences with V and J called. Part of the clones is missing from these tables; in studies checked, under half for an unresolved V gene and the rest for unknown reasons. This sample comprises about 360,000 clones, over 70% of them detected only once. 10% of the sample is in the top ten clones. The sample taken for sequencing was memory CD4+ T cells sorted from blood. The sample's cell subset or site, from its label and the paper: CD45RA-negative fraction. The source is a man aged 25 to 40 in good health.

The chain employs TRBV16 and TRBJ2-5, with D tentatively TRBD1 (6 bases). This CDR3 contains 17 residues. V was shortened by 4 bases and J by 4 bases, with 22 bases between the two germline ends. Germline lookup yields CDR1 KGHSY and CDR2 FQNENV. CDR3 sequence (DNA): TGTGCCAGCAGCCCTTTAAGATCCACAGGGAAGAGAGAGACCCAGTACTTC. This sequence encodes CASSPLRSTGKRETQYF.

The chain couples TRBV19 to TRBJ2-2, with 9 bases aligning to TRBD1. V lost 7 bases, J lost 6 bases, and 6 bases stayed unmatched. The germline gives CDR1 LNHDA, CDR2 SQIVND (reference sequence). The CDR3 is made up of 14 amino acids. CDR3 residues: CASKGTGRAGELFF. The CDR3 DNA reads as TGTGCCAGTAAAGGGACAGGGAGGGCCGGGGAGCTGTTTTTT.

This clone has a handful of counts. The rearrangement joins TRBV5-4 to TRBJ2-7, with 10 bases lining up with TRBD2. Looked up from germline, CDR1 is SGHNT and CDR2 is YYREEE (reference sequence). The CDR3 consists of 16 residues. Trimming took 0 bases from V and 3 from J; bases not matched to a gene: 6. CDR3 coding DNA: TGTGCCAGCAGCTTGGAGGGGGGACTAGCGAACTACGAGCAGTACTTC. This encodes CASSLEGGLANYEQYF.

The rearrangement joins TRBV7-9 to TRBJ2-7; D gene ambiguous. This CDR3 has 13 amino acids. Germline CDR1 reads SEHNR; CDR2 reads FQNEAQ (reference sequence). Between the trimmed V and J ends, which lost 5 bases and 6 bases, there was a span of 14 bases. This CDR3 reads CASSPNLQLEQYF. CDR3 sequence (DNA): TGTGCCAGCAGCCCTAATTTACAGCTCGAGCAGTACTTC. Based on the CDR3 plus reference TRBV7-9 and TRBJ2-7, the full variable domain is DTGVSQNPRHKITKRGQNVTFRCDPISEHNRLYWYRQTLGQGPEFLTYFQNEAQLEKSRLLSDRFSAERPKGSFSTLEIQRTEQGDSAMYLCASSPNLQLEQYFGPGTRLTVT.

The chain carries TRBV10-1 and TRBJ1-1, with 7 bases that match TRBD1. The CDR3 sequence is 13 residues long. Germline V gives CDR1 WNHNN, CDR2 SYGVQD (reference sequence). Germline trimming cut 11 bases from V and 1 base from J; bases unmatched to any gene: 7. The CDR3, as DNA: TGCGCCTCAGCACAGGGGCCGAACACTGAAGCTTTCTTT. Translation gives CASAQGPNTEAFF.

The chain is built from TRBV7-9 and TRBJ2-7; 7 bases line up with TRBD1. The germline V gene encodes CDR1 SEHNR and CDR2 FQNEAQ (reference sequence). The CDR3 runs 13 residues. J was trimmed by 8 bases and V by 5 bases; bases with no gene match: 9. CDR3: CASSPGTVVQQYF. CDR3 DNA: TGTGCCAGCAGCCCAGGGACAGTAGTGCAGCAGTACTTC.

The V call is TRBV13, the J call TRBJ2-7, with 10 bases fitting TRBD1. Germline trimming cut 1 base from V and 6 bases from J; bases unmatched to any gene: 9. In germline, CDR1 is PRHDT, CDR2 FYEKMQ (reference sequence). The CDR3 loop spans 16 amino acids. CDR3 coding DNA: TGTGCCAGCAGCTTAGAGGGGACAGGGGAGCCGCGCGAGCAGTACTTC. Translation: CASSLEGTGEPREQYF.

There are a few counts of this clone. The chain uses TRBV27 and TRBJ1-5, with D tentatively TRBD1 (5 bases). V was pared by 3 bases and J by 1 base, with 7 bases between. This CDR3 has 14 residues. The germline V gene has CDR1 MNHEY and CDR2 SMNVEV (reference sequence). CDR3 in DNA: TGTGCCAGCAGTTTCCGGGGGAGCAATCAGCCCCAGCATTTT. Translated, it gives CASSFRGSNQPQHF.

This clone occurred a few times. This chain uses TRBV2 with TRBJ2-1; 10 nucleotides agree with TRBD1. With 5 bases clipped from V and 2 bases from J, the junction kept 3 bases outside the gene matches. CDR1 is SNHLY and CDR2 is FYNNEI in the germline V gene. CDR3 length: 15 amino acids. CDR3 coding DNA: TGTGCCAGCAGTAAAGGACAGGGGGCCTACAATGAGCAGTTCTTC. This codes for CASSKGQGAYNEQFF.

This clone was recorded a few times. The J gene is TRBJ2-3, the V gene TRBV6-5; D is possibly TRBD1 (6 bases). This CDR3 comprises 14 residues. Trimming removed 6 bases at V and 4 bases at J, with 14 bases between. Germline-derived CDR1 and CDR2 are MNHEY and SVGAGI. The CDR3 DNA sequence: TGTGCCAGCAGGGCCCGCAGGGGACCAGATACGCAGTATTTT. This encodes CASRARRGPDTQYF.

The rearrangement links TRBV11-2 to TRBJ1-1, with a weak D call TRBD1 (5 bases). V was shortened by 1 base and J by 2 bases, with 8 bases between the two germline ends. Germline CDR1 is SGHAT and CDR2 is FQNNGV. CDR3 length equals 14 residues. The CDR3 sequence is CASSLVGGNTEAFF. DNA for the CDR3: TGTGCCAGCAGCTTAGTTGGGGGAAACACTGAAGCTTTCTTT. The full variable domain, in which reference TRBV11-2 and TRBJ1-1 provide the parts outside the CDR3, is EAGVAQSPRYKIIEKRQSVAFWCNPISGHATLYWYQQILGQGPKLLIQFQNNGVVDDSQLPKDRFSAERLKGVDSTLKIQPAKLEDSAVYLCASSLVGGNTEAFFGQGTRLTVV.

This clone was observed a few times. Additional DNA sequences in this sample encode the identical CDR3. This chain connects TRBV7-2 to TRBJ1-2, with TRBD1 matching 11 bases. Trimming took 2 bases from V and 4 from J; bases not matched to a gene: 3. Germline CDR1 SGHTA, CDR2 FQGNSA. The CDR3 has 15 amino acids. CDR3 residues: CASSLTGQGGYGYTF. For the CDR3, the DNA is TGTGCCAGCAGCTTAACGGGACAGGGGGGCTATGGCTACACCTTC.

This chain joins TRBV7-8 and TRBJ2-5; 7 bases map to TRBD1. The DNA end favors TRBJ2-7, so the J call may be wrong. CDR3 length: 15 amino acids. Germline loops: CDR1 SGHVS, CDR2 FQNEAQ. In nucleotides, the CDR3 is TGTGCCAGCAGCTTAGCACAGGGGTTGTCCCACGAGCAGTACTTC. Translated: CASSLAQGLSHEQYF.